This T cell receptor (beta chain) was obtained from a study of tumor-infiltrating lymphocytes in primary liver carcinoma. About the research overall: Productive TCRbeta read yields ran from roughly 3.65 to 7.13 million per sample and were similar between tissues.

Note on this clonotype: Antigen: not known.

CDR1 and CDR2 from the germline V gene are SQVTM and ANQGSEA. The junction had 12 bases not matched to a gene; V was cut back by 4 bases and J by 8 bases. The CDR3 contains 15 residues. With about 470 ng total RNA as template and a constant-region primer, TCR beta cDNA was made. Slightly modified ARM-PCR with three nested multiplex PCR rounds yielded TCR beta libraries. Primers for the first two PCR rounds were TRBV1-TRBV30 forward primers and a C-beta reverse primer (approximately 10 cycles per round). TCRdb independently ran MiXCR on the multiplex PCR reads; one entry per CDR3 protein. Of roughly 100,000 distinct CDR3 sequences in the sample, approximately 82% are singletons; the top ten hold approximately 20%. Study conclusions and caveats: Pairs of tumor regions overlapped more than tumor-adjacent and tumor-blood pairs did. Significantly larger top-250-clone fractions were found in tumors than in blood (p = 0.039).

Joint extraction of RNA and DNA used 20-30 mg of bulk tissue that was unsorted. Each of the tumor samples contained in excess of 75% viable tumor cells. This chain links TRBV29-1 with TRBJ2-1, with 9 bases that match TRBD1. The sequencing sample was made of liver tumor tissue from sampling region 3. Subset denoted: tumor region T3, left-lateral pole. This receptor was obtained from a man aged 35 to 55 with primary liver carcinoma and hepatitis B virus infection. The CDR3 DNA sequence: TGCAGCGTTGTGTTCGGAACAGGGGGCTTTTATGAGCAGTTCTTC. Protein: CSVVFGTGGFYEQFF.